These T cell receptor beta chains were read from a single sample in a study of blood T cell repertoires in COVID-19. Sequencing was performed with immunoSEQ multiplex PCR; in TCRdb, only in-frame clones are kept and a portion is missing. The sample lists around 250,000 clones, more than 85% seen once, with 2.5% to 3% in the top ten. Material: PBMCs or T cells enriched from blood (not recorded which). These receptors all come from a man between 40 and 49 years old who had been exposed to COVID-19. CDR3s include the opening cysteine and the closing phenylalanine or tryptophan. The order of the fields is D gene, J gene, V gene, clone size, CDR3 DNA, CDR3 protein. The D gene is left open where the match is weak. The size entry is marked missing in some rows and otherwise reads once, few, many or a size class.

d_call: TRBD1
j_call: TRBJ2-7
v_call: TRBV27
clone_size: -
cdr3_nt: TGTGCCAGCACAACCCTCGGGACAGGAATCAACGAGCAGTACTTC
cdr3_aa: CASTTLGTGINEQYF

d_call: TRBD1
j_call: TRBJ1-1
v_call: TRBV5-4
clone_size: -
cdr3_nt: TGTGCCAGCAGCTTAGGACAGGGGGCGACTGAAGCTTTCTTT
cdr3_aa: CASSLGQGATEAFF

d_call: TRBD1
j_call: TRBJ1-2
v_call: TRBV28
clone_size: -
cdr3_nt: TGTGCCAGCACTATCTCCACAGGGGGCAACTATGGCTACACCTTC
cdr3_aa: CASTISTGGNYGYTF

d_call: -
j_call: TRBJ2-5
v_call: TRBV5-4
clone_size: -
cdr3_nt: TGTGCCAGCAGCCCCTCGACAGGTTTGGAGACCCAGTACTTC
cdr3_aa: CASSPSTGLETQYF

d_call: -
j_call: TRBJ2-7
v_call: TRBV28
clone_size: -
cdr3_nt: TGTGCCAGCAGTCCAGGACAGAGCCCCTACGAGCAGTACTTC
cdr3_aa: CASSPGQSPYEQYF

d_call: -
j_call: TRBJ2-7
v_call: TRBV19
clone_size: -
cdr3_nt: TGTGCCAGTAGCCCGGGGACAATAGCGTCCCTCGAGCAGTACTTC
cdr3_aa: CASSPGTIASLEQYF

d_call: -
j_call: TRBJ1-6
v_call: TRBV3-1/TRBV3-2
clone_size: -
cdr3_nt: TGTGCCAGCAGCCTCCACCTGAGCCCCTATAATTCACCCCTCCACTTT
cdr3_aa: CASSLHLSPYNSPLHF

d_call: TRBD1
j_call: TRBJ1-1
v_call: TRBV18
clone_size: -
cdr3_nt: TGTGCCAGCTCACCAACAGGGGTGGGTGAAGCTTTCTTT
cdr3_aa: CASSPTGVGEAFF

d_call: TRBD2
j_call: TRBJ2-5
v_call: TRBV4-1
clone_size: -
cdr3_nt: TGCGCCAGCAGCCAAGATCTAACTAGCGGGAGGGCCGAGTACCAAGAGACCCAGTACTTC
cdr3_aa: CASSQDLTSGRAEYQETQYF

d_call: TRBD1
j_call: TRBJ1-3
v_call: TRBV19
clone_size: once
cdr3_nt: TGTGCCAGTAGAAGACAGGGTATTGGAAACACCATATATTTT
cdr3_aa: CASRRQGIGNTIYF

d_call: TRBD1
j_call: TRBJ1-2
v_call: TRBV30
clone_size: -
cdr3_nt: TGTGCCTGGAGTGATTGGGGACAGGGCCATGGCTACACCTTC
cdr3_aa: CAWSDWGQGHGYTF

d_call: TRBD1
j_call: TRBJ2-7
v_call: TRBV15
clone_size: -
cdr3_nt: TGTGCCACCAGCATGACAGGGCCTATCTCCTACGAGCAGTACTTC
cdr3_aa: CATSMTGPISYEQYF

d_call: -
j_call: TRBJ2-3
v_call: TRBV12-5
clone_size: -
cdr3_nt: TGTGCTAGTGGTTTGACTCAGGGGATAACTAGAAGAGGGACGGGCACAGATACGCAGTATTTT
cdr3_aa: CASGLTQGITRRGTGTDTQYF

d_call: TRBD1
j_call: TRBJ1-1
v_call: TRBV15
clone_size: -
cdr3_nt: TGTGCCACCAGCAGAGCCCAGGGGGACACTGAAGCTTTCTTT
cdr3_aa: CATSRAQGDTEAFF

d_call: -
j_call: TRBJ2-6
v_call: TRBV28
clone_size: -
cdr3_nt: TGTGCCAGCAGTTTGTACGGGAGCTCTGGGGCCAACGTCCTGACTTTC
cdr3_aa: CASSLYGSSGANVLTF

d_call: -
j_call: TRBJ2-7
v_call: TRBV5-1
clone_size: -
cdr3_nt: TGCGCCAGCAGCCTGGGCGATAGCTCCTACGAGCAGTACTTC
cdr3_aa: CASSLGDSSYEQYF

d_call: -
j_call: TRBJ2-7
v_call: TRBV15
clone_size: -
cdr3_nt: TGTGCCACCAGCAGAGCCCGGGAATTAACGAACGAGCAGTACTTC
cdr3_aa: CATSRARELTNEQYF

d_call: TRBD2
j_call: TRBJ2-5
v_call: TRBV5-6
clone_size: -
cdr3_nt: TGTGCCAGCAGCTTGTTGGGTTCCGGTAGCGGGAGGTTTGGAGAGACCCAGTACTTC
cdr3_aa: CASSLLGSGSGRFGETQYF

d_call: TRBD2
j_call: TRBJ2-7
v_call: TRBV4-2
clone_size: -
cdr3_nt: TGTGCCAGCAGCCAAGAACTAGCGGGAGAAAACCTGTTCTCCTACGAGCAGTACTTC
cdr3_aa: CASSQELAGENLFSYEQYF

d_call: -
j_call: TRBJ1-2
v_call: TRBV27
clone_size: -
cdr3_nt: TGTGCCAGCAGTCAGTCCTCGGGAACCCTAGATGGCTACACCTTC
cdr3_aa: CASSQSSGTLDGYTF

d_call: TRBD2
j_call: TRBJ2-2
v_call: TRBV19
clone_size: -
cdr3_nt: TGTGCCAGTAGTCGAGGACTAGCGGGAGACACCGGGGAGCTGTTTTTT
cdr3_aa: CASSRGLAGDTGELFF

d_call: -
j_call: TRBJ2-2
v_call: TRBV5-6
clone_size: -
cdr3_nt: TGTGCCAGCAGCTTGGCCGAGGGTAGCTACACCGGGGAGCTGTTTTTT
cdr3_aa: CASSLAEGSYTGELFF

d_call: TRBD1
j_call: TRBJ1-2
v_call: TRBV5-5
clone_size: once
cdr3_nt: TGTGCCAGCAGCTTGGCTGGACAGGCTAACTATGGCTACACCTTC
cdr3_aa: CASSLAGQANYGYTF

d_call: TRBD1
j_call: TRBJ1-2
v_call: TRBV28
clone_size: -
cdr3_nt: TGTGCCAGCAGGTTCGGGGACAGGGGACTCTATGGCTACACCTTC
cdr3_aa: CASRFGDRGLYGYTF

d_call: TRBD1
j_call: TRBJ2-1
v_call: TRBV7-3
clone_size: -
cdr3_nt: TGTGCCAGCAGTCGTACAGGGGGCAGTTACAATGAGCAGTTCTTC
cdr3_aa: CASSRTGGSYNEQFF

d_call: -
j_call: TRBJ1-1
v_call: TRBV10-3
clone_size: -
cdr3_nt: TGTGCCATCAGTGGGAGGGGTGGAAACACTGAAGCTTTCTTT
cdr3_aa: CAISGRGGNTEAFF

d_call: TRBD1
j_call: TRBJ1-6
v_call: TRBV7-2
clone_size: -
cdr3_nt: TGTGCCAGCAGCTTAGGACAGGGGACCTATAATTCACCCCTCCACTTT
cdr3_aa: CASSLGQGTYNSPLHF

d_call: TRBD1
j_call: TRBJ1-1
v_call: TRBV7-6
clone_size: -
cdr3_nt: TGTGCCAGCAGCCTACGGGACAGGGGAATAGCTTTCTTT
cdr3_aa: CASSLRDRGIAFF

d_call: -
j_call: TRBJ1-5
v_call: TRBV10-3
clone_size: -
cdr3_nt: TGTGCCATCAGGCAGGAACATCAGCCCCAGCATTTT
cdr3_aa: CAIRQEHQPQHF

d_call: -
j_call: TRBJ2-2
v_call: TRBV27
clone_size: -
cdr3_nt: TGTGCCAGCAGTTTATCTTATAGCGGAACGAACACCGGGGAGCTGTTTTTT
cdr3_aa: CASSLSYSGTNTGELFF

d_call: -
j_call: TRBJ1-2
v_call: TRBV5-4
clone_size: -
cdr3_nt: TGTGCCAGCAGGGTTGGGGGGGCGCGTGGCTACACCTTC
cdr3_aa: CASRVGGARGYTF

d_call: -
j_call: TRBJ1-2
v_call: TRBV28
clone_size: -
cdr3_nt: TGTGCCAGCAGTTTGGGGCAGGGGAGAGGCTACACCTTC
cdr3_aa: CASSLGQGRGYTF

d_call: -
j_call: TRBJ1-5
v_call: TRBV30
clone_size: once
cdr3_nt: TGTGCCTGGAGTGTACGGCAGTTGGGGGGAAATCAGCCCCAGCATTTT
cdr3_aa: CAWSVRQLGGNQPQHF

d_call: TRBD2
j_call: TRBJ2-1
v_call: TRBV24-1
clone_size: once
cdr3_nt: TGTGCCACGAGCGGGAGCTCCTACAATGAGCAGTTCTTC
cdr3_aa: CATSGSSYNEQFF

d_call: TRBD2
j_call: TRBJ2-5
v_call: TRBV4-1
clone_size: -
cdr3_nt: TGCGCCAGCAGCCTAGCGGGAGGCGGGGAGACCCAGTACTTC
cdr3_aa: CASSLAGGGETQYF

d_call: -
j_call: TRBJ1-3
v_call: TRBV4-2
clone_size: -
cdr3_nt: TGTGCCAGCAGCCAAGAGAGGAGTAGCTCTGGAAACACCATATATTTT
cdr3_aa: CASSQERSSSGNTIYF

d_call: -
j_call: TRBJ2-3
v_call: TRBV14
clone_size: -
cdr3_nt: TGTGCCAGCAGCCAAGATGCCGCAGGGTCTAGCACAGATACGCAGTATTTT
cdr3_aa: CASSQDAAGSSTDTQYF

d_call: TRBD1
j_call: TRBJ1-2
v_call: TRBV5-4
clone_size: -
cdr3_nt: TGTGCCAGCAGCTTGGGGGCAGGGGGAGGTGACTATGGCTACACCTTC
cdr3_aa: CASSLGAGGGDYGYTF

d_call: TRBD1
j_call: TRBJ1-5
v_call: TRBV29-1
clone_size: -
cdr3_nt: TGCAGCGTTGAAGATGCGGCAGGGGGCCAGGGTCAGCATTTT
cdr3_aa: CSVEDAAGGQGQHF